These 8 T cell receptor beta chains originate from one sample sequenced in a study of T cell responses to AZD1222 COVID-19 vaccine. Sequencing used immunoSEQ multiplex PCR; TCRdb keeps in-frame clones, though not all of them. Among 99,000 or so clones listed, more than 85% were seen once. Sequenced here: peripheral blood, sampled on day 0 of AZD1222 vaccination. The receptors here all came from an adult in good health.

The V gene is TRBV11-2, the J gene TRBJ2-3; D gene uncertain. CDR1 is SGHAT, CDR2 FQNNGV, per germline. The CDR3 loop spans 12 amino acids. With 3 bases removed from V and 1 base from J, the gap between germline ends came to 2 bases. The CDR3 nucleotides read TGTGCCAGCAGCTTCGGCACAGATACGCAGTATTTT. It encodes CASSFGTDTQYF. Complete variable domain (other parts from reference TRBV11-2 and TRBJ2-3): EAGVAQSPRYKIIEKRQSVAFWCNPISGHATLYWYQQILGQGPKLLIQFQNNGVVDDSQLPKDRFSAERLKGVDSTLKIQPAKLEDSAVYLCASSFGTDTQYFGPGTRLTVL.

This sequence joins TRBV11-1 and TRBJ2-1; a weak D match, TRBD2 (5 bases). V lost 2 bases, J lost 7 bases, and 9 bases lay in between. The CDR3 spans 13 residues. Germline V gene sequence: CDR1 SGHAT, CDR2 FQDESV (reference sequence). CDR3 in DNA: TGTGCCAGCAGCTTAAATCGGGGTAATGAGCAGTTCTTC. Translated: CASSLNRGNEQFF.

The genes are TRBV27 and TRBJ2-6; D ambiguous. The CDR3 length is 17 residues. Germline values: CDR1 MNHEY, CDR2 SMNVEV (reference sequence). The V gene lost 0 bases and the J gene lost 2 bases, with 11 bases spanning the gap. This CDR3 reads CASSLSPSQAGANVLTF. The CDR3 DNA follows: TGTGCCAGCAGTTTATCCCCTAGTCAGGCTGGGGCCAACGTCCTGACTTTC.

The chain uses TRBV28 and TRBJ2-1; 8 nucleotides line up with TRBD2. The J segment lost 2 bases and the V segment lost 8 bases, leaving 5 bases of the junction unmatched. The CDR3 covers 14 residues. The germline V gene has CDR1 MDHEN and CDR2 SYDVKM. The CDR3: CASEREKTYNEQFF. CDR3 in DNA: TGTGCCAGCGAGCGGGAGAAGACCTACAATGAGCAGTTCTTC.

The chain couples TRBV7-2 to TRBJ1-5; possible D gene TRBD1, 5 bases. Germline CDR1 reads SGHTA; CDR2 reads FQGNSA. The CDR3 is made up of 14 amino acids. Trimming cost V 3 bases and J 5 bases, with 11 bases left between them. CDR3 region: CASSLIRGDQPQHF. CDR3 coding DNA: TGTGCCAGCAGCTTGATCCGGGGGGATCAGCCCCAGCATTTT.

V gene TRBV11-3 combines with J gene TRBJ2-1; 13 nucleotides agree with TRBD2. The V gene end was trimmed by 5 bases and the J gene end by 7 bases; junction bases not matched to a gene: 5. Looked up from germline, CDR1 is SGHNT and CDR2 is YENEEA. There are 15 residues in the CDR3. CDR3 amino acids: CASSPRLAGGNEQFF. The CDR3, as DNA: TGTGCCAGCAGCCCTCGACTAGCGGGAGGTAATGAGCAGTTCTTC. Drawing the rest from reference TRBV11-3 and TRBJ2-1, the complete variable domain is EAGVVQSPRYKIIEKKQPVAFWCNPISGHNTLYWYLQNLGQGPELLIRYENEEAVDDSQLPKDRFSAERLKGVDSTLKIQPAELGDSAVYLCASSPRLAGGNEQFFGPGTRLTVL.

The CDR3 DNA follows: TGTGCCAGCAGTATAAGCACAGATACGCAGTATTTT. Its translation is CASSISTDTQYF. The chain employs TRBV12-3 or TRBV12-4 and TRBJ2-3; D remains ambiguous. The CDR3 contains 12 residues. The ends were cut back, 5 bases at V and 0 bases at J, with 3 bases in the middle.

Comment on this clone: One junction end disagrees with the germline gene, perhaps due to a read error. V is TRBV7-2 and J is TRBJ2-7; the D call may be TRBD1 or TRBD2 (5 bases each). Germline V CDR1 and CDR2: SGHTA, FQGNSA. This CDR3 is built from 12 residues. CDR3 protein: CASSLYNRDLVF. For the CDR3, the DNA is TGTGCCAGCAGCTTATATAACCGGGACCTGGTCTTC.